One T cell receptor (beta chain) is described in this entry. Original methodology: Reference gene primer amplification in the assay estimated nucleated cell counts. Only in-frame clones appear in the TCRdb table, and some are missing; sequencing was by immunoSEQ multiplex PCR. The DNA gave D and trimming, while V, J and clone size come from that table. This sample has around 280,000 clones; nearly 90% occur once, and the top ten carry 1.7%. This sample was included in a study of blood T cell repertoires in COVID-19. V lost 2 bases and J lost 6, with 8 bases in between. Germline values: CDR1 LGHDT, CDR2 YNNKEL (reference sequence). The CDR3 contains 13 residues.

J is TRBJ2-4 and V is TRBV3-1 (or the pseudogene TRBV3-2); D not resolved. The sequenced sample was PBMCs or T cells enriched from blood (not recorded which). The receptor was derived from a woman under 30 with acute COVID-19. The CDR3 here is CASSQSNLNIQYF. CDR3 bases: TGTGCCAGCAGCCAATCTAACCTAAACATTCAGTACTTC.